The rows below give T cell receptor beta chains drawn from one sample of a study of control samples from healthy donors and cancer patients. Here immunoSEQ multiplex PCR was the method, and the copy in TCRdb shows in-frame clones only, minus some. In the table there are 85,000 to 95,000 clones, approximately 78% of which are singletons. The sequenced material came from blood. The source is a woman aged 55-69 years in good health. The CDR3 runs from the conserved cysteine through the conserved F or W. A D gene is named only where the DNA matches it firmly. Size tells how often a clone was seen (once, few, many) or the class of an expanded clone, and some rows leave it out.

V	D	J	size	CDR3	DNA
TRBV7-9	TRBD2	TRBJ2-3	.	CASSQPGGSSGGSTDTQYF	TGTGCCAGCAGCCAGCCCGGGGGATCTAGCGGAGGGAGCACAGATACGCAGTATTTT
TRBV27	TRBD2	TRBJ2-7	.	CASYSGSYEQYF	TGTGCCAGTTATAGCGGGAGCTACGAGCAGTACTTC
TRBV18	.	TRBJ1-1	.	CASSPLDKEAFF	TGTGCCAGCTCCCCCTTGGACAAGGAGGCTTTCTTT
TRBV19	.	TRBJ2-5	once	CASSSKGAPGETQYF	TGTGCCAGTAGTTCCAAGGGAGCGCCAGGAGAGACCCAGTACTTC
TRBV12-3/TRBV12-4	.	TRBJ1-5	once	CASSLVGGQPQHF	TGTGCCAGCAGTTTGGTCGGCGGACAGCCCCAGCATTTT
TRBV21-1	.	TRBJ2-6	.	CASRFRSRFSGANVLTF	TGTGCCAGCAGATTCCGGTCTCGATTCTCTGGGGCCAACGTCCTGACTTTC
TRBV5-1	.	TRBJ1-1	.	CASSFAPGVGTEAFF	TGCGCCAGCAGCTTCGCCCCGGGGGTTGGGACTGAAGCTTTCTTT
TRBV7-8	TRBD1	TRBJ2-2	.	CASIAGTGVTGELFF	TGTGCCAGCATCGCGGGGACAGGGGTTACCGGGGAGCTGTTTTTT
TRBV27	.	TRBJ2-1	.	CASSLGGLSEQFF	TGTGCCAGCAGTTTAGGGGGCCTGAGCGAGCAGTTCTTC
TRBV18	.	TRBJ2-5	.	CASSLGDTGGETQYF	TGTGCCAGCTCACTTGGGGATACAGGAGGCGAGACCCAGTACTTC
TRBV9	TRBD2	TRBJ2-1	.	CASSVAGWASGGNEQFF	TGTGCCAGCAGCGTAGCAGGGTGGGCTAGCGGGGGTAATGAGCAGTTCTTC
TRBV5-5	TRBD1	TRBJ1-2	.	CASSLTGTASYGYTF	TGTGCCAGCAGCTTGACGGGGACAGCTTCCTATGGCTACACCTTC
TRBV5-1	TRBD1	TRBJ2-7	few	CASSPNSGTGPYEQYF	TGCGCCAGCAGCCCGAACTCCGGGACAGGGCCCTACGAGCAGTACTTC
TRBV13	.	TRBJ2-2	once	CASSLGSWGVNTGELFF	TGTGCCAGCAGCTTGGGATCGTGGGGGGTGAACACCGGGGAGCTGTTTTTT
TRBV9	TRBD1	TRBJ2-3	.	CASSAGGRTDTQYF	TGTGCCAGCAGCGCAGGGGGTCGCACAGATACGCAGTATTTT
TRBV2	.	TRBJ2-7	once	CASSVRGAGEQYF	TGTGCCAGCAGTGTACGCGGGGCCGGCGAGCAGTACTTC
TRBV7-9	.	TRBJ1-1	.	CASSQNSGNTEAFF	TGTGCCAGCAGCCAAAACTCAGGGAACACTGAAGCTTTCTTT
TRBV3-1/TRBV3-2	TRBD1	TRBJ2-1	.	CASSQEGTGEFF	TGTGCCAGCAGCCAAGAAGGAACAGGGGAGTTCTTC
TRBV11-2	.	TRBJ2-5	.	CASSLVYGVPVETQYF	TGTGCCAGCAGCTTGGTGTACGGGGTTCCAGTGGAGACCCAGTACTTC
TRBV5-5	.	TRBJ1-3	.	CASSSTSSGNTIYF	TGTGCCAGCAGCTCCACGAGCTCTGGAAACACCATATATTTT
TRBV5-1	.	TRBJ2-7	.	CASSLNQGYEQYF	TGCGCCAGCAGCTTGAATCAGGGGTACGAGCAGTACTTC
TRBV19	.	TRBJ1-6	few	CASSMGREWSPLHF	TGTGCCAGTAGTATGGGCAGGGAGTGGTCACCCCTCCACTTT
TRBV5-1	.	TRBJ2-7	.	CAVGGRGQPSPSSYEQYF	TGCGCCGTGGGGGGCCGGGGACAGCCTTCCCCTAGCTCCTACGAGCAGTACTTC
TRBV2	.	TRBJ2-1	.	CASSEVGGDGEQFF	TGTGCCAGCAGTGAAGTTGGTGGGGATGGTGAGCAGTTCTTC
TRBV15	TRBD2	TRBJ2-2	.	CATSRALATGELFF	TGTGCCACCAGCAGAGCACTAGCGACCGGGGAGCTGTTTTTT
TRBV27	TRBD1	TRBJ1-1	once	CASRSGQPIMNTEAFF	TGTGCCAGCAGATCGGGACAGCCTATCATGAACACTGAAGCTTTCTTT
TRBV13	.	TRBJ1-5	once	CASSLSGGSNQPQHF	TGTGCCAGCAGCTTAAGTGGCGGGTCAAATCAGCCCCAGCATTTT
TRBV6-5	TRBD1	TRBJ1-2	once	CASSSVVDREGGYTF	TGTGCCAGCAGTTCCGTAGTTGACAGGGAAGGTGGCTACACCTTC
TRBV5-1	.	TRBJ2-7	.	CASSLESGSEQYF	TGCGCCAGCAGCTTGGAATCGGGCTCCGAGCAGTACTTC
TRBV6-2/TRBV6-3	TRBD2	TRBJ2-3	.	CASSLTSGGNTQYF	TGTGCCAGCAGTCTTACTAGCGGGGGGAATACGCAGTATTTT
TRBV5-1	.	TRBJ2-3	.	CASSLGGAPTDTQYF	TGCGCCAGCAGCTTGGGCGGGGCCCCCACAGATACGCAGTATTTT
TRBV2	.	TRBJ1-6	.	CASSGDRTYNSPLHF	TGTGCCAGCAGTGGTGACAGGACCTATAATTCACCCCTCCACTTT
TRBV6-1	TRBD2	TRBJ2-2	.	CASSELGLAHNTGELFF	TGTGCCAGCAGTGAGTTAGGACTAGCGCATAACACCGGGGAGCTGTTTTTT
TRBV6-5	.	TRBJ1-4	.	CASASVGEKLFF	TGTGCCAGCGCATCGGTGGGTGAAAAACTGTTTTTT
TRBV7-8	.	TRBJ2-5	once	CASSLSDGGETQYF	TGTGCCAGCAGCTTATCTGATGGGGGAGAGACCCAGTACTTC
TRBV19	TRBD1	TRBJ1-2	.	CASTHRGYGYTF	TGTGCCAGTACCCACAGGGGCTATGGCTACACCTTC
TRBV7-2	.	TRBJ2-3	.	CASSSGGTSILSGSEYF	TGTGCCAGCAGCTCTGGGGGGACTTCTATCCTAAGTGGTTCTGAGTATTTT
TRBV3-1/TRBV3-2	.	TRBJ2-7	.	CASSRDGAAYEQYF	TGTGCCAGCAGCCGCGACGGGGCCGCCTACGAGCAGTACTTC
TRBV9	.	TRBJ2-3	.	CASSVVGGREDTQYF	TGTGCCAGCAGCGTGGTGGGGGGCCGAGAAGATACGCAGTATTTT
TRBV9	.	TRBJ1-2	.	CASSVGNYGYTF	TGTGCCAGCAGCGTAGGAAACTATGGCTACACCTTC
TRBV6-5	TRBD1	TRBJ2-3	.	CASSRTGSTDTQYF	TGTGCCAGCAGTAGGACAGGGAGCACAGATACGCAGTATTTT
TRBV12-3/TRBV12-4	.	TRBJ2-3	.	CASSSGFTDTQYF	TGTGCCAGCAGTTCGGGTTTCACAGATACGCAGTATTTT
TRBV12-5	.	TRBJ1-1	.	CASGWDTHTEAFF	TGTGCTAGTGGCTGGGACACGCACACTGAAGCTTTCTTT
TRBV6-4	TRBD2	TRBJ2-1	few	CASSVAGGRDEQFF	TGTGCCAGCAGTGTAGCGGGAGGTCGGGATGAGCAGTTCTTC
TRBV20-1	.	TRBJ2-4	few	CSASPVLAKNIQYF	TGCAGTGCTAGTCCGGTACTAGCCAAAAACATTCAGTACTTC
TRBV4-1	TRBD1	TRBJ1-4	.	CASSYIWGQATTNEKLFF	TGCGCCAGCAGCTACATTTGGGGACAGGCCACAACTAATGAAAAACTGTTTTTT
TRBV13	.	TRBJ2-1	.	CASSRSWNEQFF	TGTGCCAGCAGCAGGAGTTGGAATGAGCAGTTCTTC
TRBV6-5	.	TRBJ1-5	.	CASSTLALDQPQHF	TGTGCCAGCAGTACGCTGGCTTTGGATCAGCCCCAGCATTTT
TRBV29-1	TRBD2	TRBJ2-1	medium-sized	CSVVPEGTSGIRIGLF	TGCAGCGTTGTCCCCGAGGGGACTAGCGGGATTAGGATAGGGCTCTTC
TRBV27	.	TRBJ1-1	.	CASSSRAMGTEAFF	TGTGCCAGCAGTTCACGGGCCATGGGGACTGAAGCTTTCTTT
TRBV29-1	TRBD2	TRBJ2-3	.	CSGALTSGWGYDTQYF	TGCAGCGGCGCATTGACTAGCGGATGGGGATATGATACGCAGTATTTT
TRBV19	.	TRBJ1-1	.	CASSHGRNTEAFF	TGTGCCAGTAGCCATGGACGGAACACTGAAGCTTTCTTT
TRBV6-5	TRBD1	TRBJ2-3	.	CASSYAGTGLTDTQYF	TGTGCCAGCAGTTACGCCGGGACAGGGCTCACAGATACGCAGTATTTT
TRBV6-2/TRBV6-3	.	TRBJ2-3	.	CASSWSSDTQYF	TGTGCCAGCAGCTGGAGTTCCGATACGCAGTATTTT
TRBV3-1/TRBV3-2	TRBD2	TRBJ2-2	once	CASSQEAGGPGELFF	TGTGCCAGCAGCCAAGAAGCGGGGGGCCCGGGGGAGCTGTTTTTT